These T cell receptor beta chains were read from a single sample in a study of siplizumab effects on memory and regulatory T cells. TCRdb's copy holds only in-frame clones and misses some; the assay was immunoSEQ multiplex PCR. The sample lists some 97,000 clones, approximately 94% occurring once. The sequenced sample consisted of non-Treg CD4+ T cells sorted from blood. The receptors shown here come from a human donor in good health. Each CDR3 is given with its conserved first and last residue. D genes are given only for firm matches. Expanded clones get a size class; other rows say once, few or many, or leave the size out.

CDR3,DNA,D,size,J,V
CASSPLVEGVTEAFF,TGTGCCAGCTCACCGCTCGTTGAGGGTGTAACTGAAGCTTTCTTT,.,.,TRBJ1-1,TRBV18
CASSLTGSREQYF,TGTGCCAGCAGCTTAACAGGGTCCCGCGAGCAGTACTTC,.,.,TRBJ2-7,TRBV7-3
CASSRDRGDNQPQHF,TGTGCCAGCAGTCGGGACAGGGGTGATAATCAGCCCCAGCATTTT,TRBD1,.,TRBJ1-5,TRBV2
CAISPGLGSTDTQYF,TGTGCCATCAGTCCAGGACTAGGTAGCACAGATACGCAGTATTTT,TRBD2,.,TRBJ2-3,TRBV10-3
CASSLSSRDNQPQHF,TGTGCCAGCAGCCTCTCAAGCAGGGATAATCAGCCCCAGCATTTT,.,.,TRBJ1-5,TRBV4-2
CASRSGAGYLDTQYF,TGTGCCAGCAGGAGTGGGGCGGGATACCTAGATACGCAGTATTTT,.,.,TRBJ2-3,TRBV25-1
CASSEPSTTGHTGELFF,TGCGCCAGCAGTGAGCCCAGTACGACAGGGCACACCGGGGAGCTGTTTTTT,TRBD1,.,TRBJ2-2,TRBV10-1
CSSRYGNTEAFF,TGCAGCTCCCGGTATGGGAACACTGAAGCTTTCTTT,.,few,TRBJ1-1,TRBV29-1
CASSRDRIYEQYF,TGTGCCAGCAGCCGGGACAGAATCTACGAGCAGTACTTC,TRBD1,.,TRBJ2-7,TRBV6-5
CASSPQPGLAGGDKIYEQYF,TGTGCCAGCTCACCCCAACCGGGACTAGCGGGAGGGGACAAAATCTACGAGCAGTACTTC,TRBD2,.,TRBJ2-7,TRBV18
CAIRKGQGENTGELFF,TGTGCCATCAGGAAGGGACAGGGGGAGAACACCGGGGAGCTGTTTTTT,TRBD1,.,TRBJ2-2,TRBV10-3
CASSVSVDLNTEAFF,TGTGCCAGCAGCGTATCCGTGGATTTGAACACTGAAGCTTTCTTT,.,.,TRBJ1-1,TRBV9
CASREETQYF,TGTGCCAGCAGAGAAGAGACCCAGTACTTC,.,.,TRBJ2-5,TRBV6-1
CASSLGFAVGGEQYF,TGTGCCAGCAGCTTAGGATTTGCCGTTGGGGGCGAGCAGTACTTC,.,.,TRBJ2-7,TRBV7-9
CSAATGAAFF,TGCAGTGCCGCGACCGGAGCCGCCTTCTTT,.,.,TRBJ1-1,TRBV20-1
CASSQDFPSGSSYEQYF,TGCGCCAGCAGCCAAGATTTCCCTAGCGGGAGCTCCTACGAGCAGTACTTC,TRBD2,.,TRBJ2-7,TRBV4-1
CASGTLGTGLNTEAFF,TGTGCCAGCGGAACTTTAGGGACAGGCCTGAACACTGAAGCTTTCTTT,TRBD1,.,TRBJ1-1,TRBV28
CASSPGPTTNEKLFF,TGTGCCAGCAGCCCCGGACCAACAACTAATGAAAAACTGTTTTTT,.,.,TRBJ1-4,TRBV5-5
CASSRLAGTDTQYF,TGTGCCAGCAGCCGACTGGCGGGCACAGATACGCAGTATTTT,.,once,TRBJ2-3,TRBV11-3
CASSVEGAGELFF,TGTGCCAGCAGCGTAGAAGGGGCCGGGGAGCTGTTTTTT,.,.,TRBJ2-2,TRBV9
CASSPTGGDSYEQYF,TGTGCCAGCAGTCCGACGGGGGGGGACTCCTACGAGCAGTACTTC,TRBD2,.,TRBJ2-7,TRBV2
CASSTYPSGVYNEQFF,TGTGCCAGCAGTACCTACCCCAGCGGGGTCTACAATGAGCAGTTCTTC,TRBD2,.,TRBJ2-1,TRBV27
CASSIVDRGNTEAFF,TGTGCCAGTAGTATCGTTGACAGGGGTAACACTGAAGCTTTCTTT,TRBD1,.,TRBJ1-1,TRBV19
CASRTGGQETQYF,TGTGCCAGCAGGACAGGGGGCCAAGAGACCCAGTACTTC,TRBD1,.,TRBJ2-5,TRBV6-5
CATQGNEGANVLTF,TGTGCCACCCAGGGTAATGAGGGGGCCAACGTCCTGACTTTC,.,.,TRBJ2-6,TRBV10-3
CASSMDLRIAKNIQYF,TGTGCCAGCTCCATGGACCTAAGAATAGCCAAAAACATTCAGTACTTC,.,.,TRBJ2-4,TRBV18
CASSLSGTSGEQFF,TGCGCCAGCAGCCTTTCCGGGACTAGCGGTGAGCAGTTCTTC,TRBD2,.,TRBJ2-1,TRBV5-1
CASSEGRYNEQFF,TGTGCCAGCAGTGAGGGACGGTACAATGAGCAGTTCTTC,.,.,TRBJ2-1,TRBV25-1
CASSQDSSTDTQYF,TGCGCCAGCAGCCAAGACTCCAGCACAGATACGCAGTATTTT,.,.,TRBJ2-3,TRBV4-1
CASSKGGTNEKLFF,TGTGCCAGCAGCAAAGGGGGAACTAATGAAAAACTGTTTTTT,.,.,TRBJ1-4,TRBV21-1
CASRPLWTGDRTGELFF,TGTGCAAGTCGCCCGCTTTGGACCGGGGACCGCACCGGGGAGCTGTTTTTT,.,.,TRBJ2-2,TRBV12-2
CASSETGDTDTQYF,TGTGCCAGCAGTGAGACAGGGGACACAGATACGCAGTATTTT,TRBD1,.,TRBJ2-3,TRBV6-1
CASSAIPLHRASEQYF,TGTGCCAGCAGCGCGATCCCCCTCCACAGGGCCAGCGAGCAGTACTTC,.,.,TRBJ2-7,TRBV5-8
CASSELTGADTQYF,TGTGCCAGCAGTGAACTTACAGGGGCAGATACGCAGTATTTT,TRBD1,.,TRBJ2-3,TRBV6-1
CASSVGGSGGTDTQYF,TGTGCCAGCAGCGTAGGCGGGAGTGGGGGCACAGATACGCAGTATTTT,TRBD2,.,TRBJ2-3,TRBV9
CASSSDGTGLHYEQYF,TGTGCCAGCAGTTCGGACGGGACAGGGCTTCACTACGAGCAGTACTTC,TRBD1,.,TRBJ2-7,TRBV6-5
CASRKMTGGNTIYF,TGTGCCAGCAGAAAAATGACAGGTGGAAACACCATATATTTT,.,.,TRBJ1-3,TRBV6-5